These T cell receptor beta chains were read from a single sample in a study of blood T cell repertoires in COVID-19. The method was immunoSEQ multiplex PCR; TCRdb's version includes in-frame clones alone and lacks a portion of them. Found here are under 200,000 clones, roughly 77% of them singletons; the top ten hold around 7%. Sequenced: peripheral blood. The receptors were sampled from a man aged 70 or older with active or convalescent COVID-19. Both conserved end residues are part of each CDR3. The D gene is left open where the match is weak. The size of a clone is reported for some rows only, either as once, few or many, or as a class for expanded clones.

j_call: TRBJ1-2
clone_size: NA
v_call: TRBV5-3
d_call: NA
cdr3_nt: TGTGCCAGAAGCTTCCCGGGACATCAAACCCTCTATGGCTACACCTTC
cdr3_aa: CARSFPGHQTLYGYTF

j_call: TRBJ2-5
clone_size: NA
v_call: TRBV18
d_call: NA
cdr3_nt: TGTGCCAGCGCCAGGGGTAGACAAGAGACCCAGTACTTC
cdr3_aa: CASARGRQETQYF

j_call: TRBJ1-1
clone_size: once
v_call: TRBV15
d_call: TRBD1
cdr3_nt: TGTGCCACCAGCATTCAGGGGGACACTGAAGCTTTCTTT
cdr3_aa: CATSIQGDTEAFF

j_call: TRBJ2-4
clone_size: NA
v_call: TRBV6-5
d_call: NA
cdr3_nt: TGTGCCAGCACGAATTCCGGGATACTAAACATTCAGTACTTC
cdr3_aa: CASTNSGILNIQYF

j_call: TRBJ1-1
clone_size: few
v_call: TRBV9
d_call: NA
cdr3_nt: TGTGCCAGCAGCGTAAACCCCCTAGCGAACACTGAAGCTTTCTTT
cdr3_aa: CASSVNPLANTEAFF

j_call: TRBJ1-2
clone_size: NA
v_call: TRBV7-9
d_call: NA
cdr3_nt: TGTGCCAGCAGCTTATCGGAGCGTACCCCGCTCACCTTC
cdr3_aa: CASSLSERTPLTF

j_call: TRBJ1-6
clone_size: NA
v_call: TRBV30
d_call: NA
cdr3_nt: TGTGCCTGGAGTGCAAGGACAGCTACCTATAATTCACCCCTCCACTTT
cdr3_aa: CAWSARTATYNSPLHF

j_call: TRBJ2-5
clone_size: once
v_call: TRBV30
d_call: NA
cdr3_nt: TGTGCCTGGAGTACCCAGGGTCTAGAGACCCAGTACTTC
cdr3_aa: CAWSTQGLETQYF

j_call: TRBJ1-1
clone_size: NA
v_call: TRBV19
d_call: NA
cdr3_nt: TGTGCCAGTAACCCTAGCCACGGACGGACGAACACTGAAGCTTTCTTT
cdr3_aa: CASNPSHGRTNTEAFF

j_call: TRBJ1-2
clone_size: NA
v_call: TRBV27
d_call: NA
cdr3_nt: TGTGCCAGCAGCTTATCGGGAGGATCGAACTATGGCTACACCTTC
cdr3_aa: CASSLSGGSNYGYTF

j_call: TRBJ1-6
clone_size: NA
v_call: TRBV5-1
d_call: TRBD1
cdr3_nt: TGCGCCAGCGGGACAGGGGGCGGGAATTCACCCCTCCACTTT
cdr3_aa: CASGTGGGNSPLHF

j_call: TRBJ1-1
clone_size: NA
v_call: TRBV6-5
d_call: TRBD1
cdr3_nt: TGTGCCAGCAGTCCAAGAAACAGGGGGAACACTGAAGCTTTCTTT
cdr3_aa: CASSPRNRGNTEAFF

j_call: TRBJ2-1
clone_size: many
v_call: TRBV7-7
d_call: NA
cdr3_nt: TGTGCTAGCAGCTTAGAACCCGGTACCTACAATGAGCAGTTCTTC
cdr3_aa: CASSLEPGTYNEQFF

j_call: TRBJ2-3
clone_size: few
v_call: TRBV5-4
d_call: TRBD1
cdr3_nt: TGTGCCAGCGTAACAGGGGGGAACACAGATACGCAGTATTTT
cdr3_aa: CASVTGGNTDTQYF

j_call: TRBJ2-7
clone_size: NA
v_call: TRBV25-1
d_call: TRBD2
cdr3_nt: TGTGCCAGGCCGGGACTAGTGCGAGACGAGCAGTACTTC
cdr3_aa: CARPGLVRDEQYF

j_call: TRBJ1-6
clone_size: NA
v_call: TRBV5-1
d_call: NA
cdr3_nt: TGCGCCGGCAGGACAGATTATAATTCACCCCTCCACTTT
cdr3_aa: CAGRTDYNSPLHF

j_call: TRBJ2-3
clone_size: NA
v_call: TRBV5-6
d_call: NA
cdr3_nt: TGTGCCAGCAGCATACTATTAGCGCTAACAGATACGCAGTATTTT
cdr3_aa: CASSILLALTDTQYF

j_call: TRBJ1-4
clone_size: NA
v_call: TRBV2
d_call: NA
cdr3_nt: TGTGCCAGCGGGAACAGGGCCGGTGAAAAACTGTTTTTT
cdr3_aa: CASGNRAGEKLFF

j_call: TRBJ1-2
clone_size: few
v_call: TRBV18
d_call: NA
cdr3_nt: TGTGCCAGCTCTACGGGGGGGGACTATGGCTACACCTTC
cdr3_aa: CASSTGGDYGYTF

j_call: TRBJ2-3
clone_size: NA
v_call: TRBV19
d_call: TRBD2
cdr3_nt: TGTGCCAGTAGTAAGGGACTAGCGGCTAGCACAGATACGCAGTATTTT
cdr3_aa: CASSKGLAASTDTQYF

j_call: TRBJ1-3
clone_size: NA
v_call: TRBV5-1
d_call: NA
cdr3_nt: TGCGCCAGCAGCTTGGTGGGCAGCTACTCTGGAAACACCATATATTTT
cdr3_aa: CASSLVGSYSGNTIYF

j_call: TRBJ2-1
clone_size: NA
v_call: TRBV5-1
d_call: TRBD1
cdr3_nt: TGCGCCAGCAGCTCGACAGGGGATACCTACAATGAGCAGTTCTTC
cdr3_aa: CASSSTGDTYNEQFF

j_call: TRBJ2-1
clone_size: NA
v_call: TRBV5-4
d_call: TRBD1
cdr3_nt: TGTGCCAGCAGCTTGCGGGACAGGGGGTTTAGGAATGAGCAGTTCTTC
cdr3_aa: CASSLRDRGFRNEQFF

j_call: TRBJ2-1
clone_size: NA
v_call: TRBV2
d_call: TRBD2
cdr3_nt: TGTGCCAGCCCAGAAGGGACTAGCTCCTACAATGAGCAGTTCTTC
cdr3_aa: CASPEGTSSYNEQFF

j_call: TRBJ1-2
clone_size: NA
v_call: TRBV7-2
d_call: TRBD1
cdr3_nt: TGTGCCAGCAGCTTAGGGGGACAGGGGGCGCAAAACTATGGCTACACCTTC
cdr3_aa: CASSLGGQGAQNYGYTF

j_call: TRBJ2-5
clone_size: NA
v_call: TRBV15
d_call: NA
cdr3_nt: TGTGCCACCAGCAGAGATGACCAGGGCGAGACCCAGTACTTC
cdr3_aa: CATSRDDQGETQYF

j_call: TRBJ1-4
clone_size: NA
v_call: TRBV9
d_call: TRBD1
cdr3_nt: TGTGCCAGCAGCCCAGGACAGGGGAATGAAAAACTGTTTTTT
cdr3_aa: CASSPGQGNEKLFF

j_call: TRBJ2-5
clone_size: NA
v_call: TRBV19
d_call: NA
cdr3_nt: TGTGCCAGTAGTCCCCAGGTCAAGACAGGCCACCAAGAGACCCAGTACTTC
cdr3_aa: CASSPQVKTGHQETQYF

j_call: TRBJ1-5
clone_size: once
v_call: TRBV6-6
d_call: TRBD1
cdr3_nt: TGTGCCAGCACCCCAAGAGGACAGGTGAATCAGCCCCAGCATTTT
cdr3_aa: CASTPRGQVNQPQHF

j_call: TRBJ1-6
clone_size: NA
v_call: TRBV6-5
d_call: TRBD1
cdr3_nt: TGTGCCAGCAAACCGACAGGGAACGATAGGGCACCCCTCCACTTT
cdr3_aa: CASKPTGNDRAPLHF

j_call: TRBJ2-2
clone_size: NA
v_call: TRBV18
d_call: TRBD1
cdr3_nt: TGTGCCAGCTCACCATTTCGGATCGGACAGGGGACCACCGGGGAGCTGTTTTTT
cdr3_aa: CASSPFRIGQGTTGELFF